A selection of T cell receptor beta chains follows, all from one sample in a study of blood T cell repertoires in COVID-19. Sequencing used immunoSEQ multiplex PCR; TCRdb keeps in-frame clones, though not all of them. The table shows some 200,000 clones, with approximately 92% occurring only once. The sample taken for sequencing was peripheral blood. These receptors originate from a man between 50 and 59 years old with acute or convalescent COVID-19. Each CDR3 is given with its conserved first and last residue.

J	V	CDR3
TRBJ1-5	TRBV19	CASRVGTRNQPQHF
TRBJ1-1	TRBV5-6	CASSGMGGRQAFF
TRBJ2-1	TRBV7-8	CASSLQGSYNEQFF
TRBJ1-1	TRBV7-9	CASSPKNTEAFF
TRBJ2-1	TRBV5-8	CASTRDFNNEQFF
TRBJ2-7	TRBV7-2	CASSKVTGAKTYEQYF
TRBJ1-5	TRBV5-8	CASSKKTGRLPQHF
TRBJ1-5	TRBV27	CASSFLAGAGNQPQHF
TRBJ1-3	TRBV28	CASTLGAGGDGNTIYF
TRBJ2-2	TRBV3-1/TRBV3-2	CASSLSGVGELFF
TRBJ2-3	TRBV28	CATDPGGRADTQYF
TRBJ1-5	TRBV5-8	CASTNQPSTASTYSNQPQHF
TRBJ2-7	TRBV6-5	CASSYSNWGPAYEQYF
TRBJ2-2	TRBV19	CASSIRTSGNTGELFF
TRBJ1-5	TRBV10-3	CAIRDGTSSNQPQHF
TRBJ2-2	TRBV19	CASSALNPGTGELFF
TRBJ2-7	TRBV29-1	CSVENFGGGRREQYF
TRBJ1-3	TRBV7-2	CASSEGGPRSGNTIYF
TRBJ1-4	TRBV15	CATSDQGFIEKLFF
TRBJ1-1	TRBV6-2/TRBV6-3	CASSTTGYTEAFF
TRBJ1-1	TRBV28	CASSRGSNTEAFF
TRBJ1-3	TRBV7-9	CASSSSANSGNTIYF
TRBJ2-1	TRBV19	CASSTYSSDNEQFF
TRBJ2-7	TRBV2	CASSFSGGGRHEQYF
TRBJ1-6	TRBV6-5	CASRFSGQANSPLHF
TRBJ1-5	TRBV30	CAWSGQGGQPQHF
TRBJ2-7	TRBV27	CASSPGRWGQSREQYF
TRBJ2-3	TRBV7-9	CASSLNFDRGGPDTQYF
TRBJ2-2	TRBV7-3	CASRASGSLPGELFF
TRBJ1-1	TRBV10-3	CAISEKQMNTEAFF
TRBJ1-2	TRBV3-1/TRBV3-2	CASSHSVNYGYTF
TRBJ1-2	TRBV18	CASSPGAGGDGYTF
TRBJ2-6	TRBV6-2/TRBV6-3	CASSYFVYSGANVLTF
TRBJ2-5	TRBV7-2	CASSSGTSGGRETQYF
TRBJ1-5	TRBV7-6	CASSRDSRDQPQHF
TRBJ1-5	TRBV19	CASREMGDSNQPQHF
TRBJ2-1	TRBV3-1/TRBV3-2	CASSQDPQGQGAYNEQFF
TRBJ2-5	TRBV9	CASRRYDRAEGQETQYF
TRBJ2-1	TRBV7-6	CASSLVVGDWFF
TRBJ1-3	TRBV19	CASSIRTVSGNTIYF